This T cell receptor (beta chain) originates from a study of shared clonotypes between healthy human individuals. The method was immunoSEQ multiplex PCR; TCRdb's version includes in-frame clones alone and lacks a portion of them. Here the sample spans about 530,000 clones, around 96% being singletons. CDR3 length: 15 residues. CDR1 is LNHDA and CDR2 is SQIVND in the germline V gene (reference sequence). Deletions cut 8 bases from V and 0 bases from J, with 15 bases between. Source material: naive CD4+ T cells sorted from blood. Subset described: CD45RA+ positively selected. The clonotype was recovered from a woman in her 30s in good health. The chain recombines TRBV19 with TRBJ2-3; either TRBD1 or TRBD2 may supply D (5 bases each). The CDR3 DNA follows: TGTGCCAGTCAGCAGGGAGTAACCAGCACAGATACGCAGTATTTT. As protein: CASQQGVTSTDTQYF.